This is a list of T cell receptor beta chains from one sample in a study of T cell repertoires in cytomegalovirus infection. These receptors have no identified antigens. MiXCR was run by TCRdb on the reads, yielding one entry per CDR3 protein. The table shows around 540,000 distinct CDR3 sequences, with 33% occurring only once. The input for sequencing was cultured PBMCs, taken from culture after CMV antigen stimulation. The receptors derive from a human donor in good health (CMV status not recorded). Some clones in this sample may be carry-over from other donors' samples. Each CDR3 is given with its conserved first and last residue. A D gene is named only where the DNA matches it firmly. The size of a clone is reported for some rows only, either as once, few or many, or as a class for expanded clones.

>TRBV24-1|TRBJ2-1|NA|TRBD2
TGTGCCACCAGTGATTGGACTAGGTCTTCCTATGAGCAGTTCTTC
CATSDWTRSSYEQFF
>TRBV7-2|TRBJ1-1|few|NA
TGTGCCAGCACCGGCGGGGTTAGTAAAACTGAAGCTTTCTTT
CASTGGVSKTEAFF
>TRBV6-6|TRBJ1-4|NA|TRBD1
TGTGCCAGCAGTTACCGGGACAGAAGAGAAAAACTGTTTTTT
CASSYRDRREKLFF
>TRBV7-2|TRBJ2-7|once|NA
TGTGCCAGCAGCCCTTTGGGGGAGCCCTACGAGCAGTACTTC
CASSPLGEPYEQYF
>TRBV6-2/TRBV6-3|TRBJ2-1|NA|NA
TGTGCCAGCAGTTACTATGTGGGTAGCGGCAGTTCCTACAATGAGCAGTTCTTC
CASSYYVGSGSSYNEQFF
>TRBV29-1|TRBJ1-1|NA|NA
TGCAGCGGTACGAGGGGTAACACTGAAGCTTTCTTT
CSGTRGNTEAFF
>TRBV27|TRBJ1-1|few|NA
TGTGCCAGCCACTCCTTTCCAGGGCCGAACACTGAAGCTTTCTTT
CASHSFPGPNTEAFF
>TRBV6-2/TRBV6-3|TRBJ1-1|few|NA
TGTGCCAGCAGTTTGGGGGCCCGACAAGCTTTCTTT
CASSLGARQAFF
>TRBV6-2/TRBV6-3|TRBJ1-5|NA|NA
TGTGCCAGCAGCCCCCAGGAAGGGGGACCATATAGCAATCAGCCCCAGCATTTT
CASSPQEGGPYSNQPQHF
>TRBV12-3/TRBV12-4|TRBJ2-1|few|NA
TGTGCCAGCAGTTTTTACCAATCCTCCTACAATGAGCAGTTCTTC
CASSFYQSSYNEQFF
>TRBV6-2/TRBV6-3|TRBJ2-7|many|NA
TGTGCCAGCAGTTCCACGGGACGGACGTCGGAAGAGCAGTACTTC
CASSSTGRTSEEQYF
>TRBV12-3/TRBV12-4|TRBJ1-5|few|NA
TGTGCCAGCAGTTTTGGGGGGCGCGGACAGCCCCAGCATTTT
CASSFGGRGQPQHF
>TRBV7-2|TRBJ2-1|few|TRBD2
TGTGCCAGCAGCTTAAGGCTAGCGGTCACCAATGAGCAGTTCTTC
CASSLRLAVTNEQFF
>TRBV7-3|TRBJ1-1|many|NA
TGTGCCAGCAGCTCCGACCAGGGAGGTGAAGCTTTCTTT
CASSSDQGGEAFF
>TRBV6-6|TRBJ1-4|NA|NA
TGTGCCAGCAGAGGGAGGAATGAAAAACTGTTTTTT
CASRGRNEKLFF
>TRBV6-2/TRBV6-3|TRBJ2-1|NA|NA
TGTGCCAGCAGCCTCCCCGCGGGCGGTTCCTACAATGAGCAGTTCTTC
CASSLPAGGSYNEQFF
>TRBV6-5|TRBJ2-1|few|TRBD2
TGTGCCAGCAGTTACTCGATAAGCGGGAGGGCCGACAATGAGCAGTTCTTC
CASSYSISGRADNEQFF
>TRBV28|TRBJ2-7|NA|TRBD2
TGTGCCAGCGCCGGGGGGATCAACGAGCAGTACTTC
CASAGGINEQYF
>TRBV2|TRBJ2-3|NA|TRBD1
TGTGCCAGCAGTGGACAGGGGATGGGCACAGATACGCAGTATTTT
CASSGQGMGTDTQYF
>TRBV6-6|TRBJ1-2|NA|NA
TGTGCCAGCAGTTACGTGGCTAACTATGGCTACACCTTC
CASSYVANYGYTF
>TRBV4-2|TRBJ2-3|NA|NA
TGTGCCAGCAGCCAAGCATCGTCACCCACAGATACGCAGTATTTT
CASSQASSPTDTQYF
>TRBV11-2|TRBJ2-1|NA|NA
TGTGCCAGCAGCTCGTTTAGGGGGACCTACAATGAGCAGTTCTTC
CASSSFRGTYNEQFF
>TRBV2|TRBJ1-1|many|NA
TGTGCCAGCAGCCAGACGAACACTGAAGCTTTCTTT
CASSQTNTEAFF
>TRBV6-5|TRBJ1-6|NA|TRBD1
TGTGCCAGCAGTTACTTGGGACAGCGCCTTTCGTCCCTCCACTTT
CASSYLGQRLSSLHF
>TRBV7-2|TRBJ2-5|few|NA
TGTGCCAGCAGCTTAGGGGTACAGGGATTTGAGGAGACCCAGTACTTC
CASSLGVQGFEETQYF
>TRBV27|TRBJ1-1|NA|TRBD1
TGTGCCAGCAGTCAAACAAGCAGGGGGCAGGTAAACCTGGAAGCTTTCTTT
CASSQTSRGQVNLEAFF
>TRBV7-6|TRBJ2-7|NA|NA
TGTGCCAGCAGCACCACCGGGTCCTCCTACGAGCAGTACTTC
CASSTTGSSYEQYF
>TRBV7-8|TRBJ2-5|NA|NA
TGTGCCAGCAGCTTGGGGTGGAAGACCCAGTACTTC
CASSLGWKTQYF
>TRBV7-2|TRBJ1-3|many|NA
TGTGCCAGCAGCTCCTCGGACTTCTCTGGAAACACCATATATTTT
CASSSSDFSGNTIYF
>TRBV5-1|TRBJ2-1|few|NA
TGCGCCAGCAGCCTACATAGCGCTAGCTCCTACAATGAGCAGTTCTTC
CASSLHSASSYNEQFF
>TRBV4-3|TRBJ2-6|NA|NA
TGCGCCAGCAGCCTCGCTGCGACACCGGGAATCTCTGGGGCCAACGTCCTGACTTTC
CASSLAATPGISGANVLTF
>TRBV28|TRBJ1-1|NA|TRBD1
TGTGCCAGCAGTTTAACTGTGACAGGGATAATGAACACTGAAGCTTTCTTT
CASSLTVTGIMNTEAFF
>TRBV27|TRBJ1-1|once|NA
TGTGCCAGCAGTTTACAGGCTACCCACACTGAAGCTTTCTTT
CASSLQATHTEAFF
>TRBV11-2|TRBJ2-1|few|TRBD2
TGTGCCAGCAGCTTAGGGGCTAGCGGGACCCTAGGTGAGCAGTTCTTC
CASSLGASGTLGEQFF
>TRBV12-3/TRBV12-4|TRBJ1-4|NA|TRBD1
TGTGCCAGCAGTTCCGGGACAGGGAAGACAACTAATGAAAAACTGTTTTTT
CASSSGTGKTTNEKLFF
>TRBV7-8|TRBJ1-6|NA|TRBD1
TGTGCCAGCAGCCCGGGACAGAAGAATTCACCCCTCCACTTT
CASSPGQKNSPLHF
>TRBV7-9|TRBJ2-7|few|NA
TGTGCCAGCAGCTTCGAAGGGATTGGGGACGAGCAGTACTTC
CASSFEGIGDEQYF